This T cell receptor (beta chain) was recovered during a study of identical twins. Study-wide results and limits: Conclusions leaned on cross-sectional statistical analysis and did not track the same donors over time.

With respect to this clonotype: Its antigen is not identified.

TCRdb processed the 5' RACE reads anew with MiXCR; each CDR3 protein has one entry. The table has over 250,000 distinct CDR3 sequences, 7.5% to 9.5% seen once. Separately, the same data were catalogued under a study of yellow fever vaccine responses in identical twins.

The TCR originated in a woman in her late teens or twenties in good health. What was sequenced was CD8+ T cells sorted from blood.

The CDR3 nucleotides read TGTGCCACCAGTGATTTTAAGGACTACGAGCAGTACTTC. Translation: CATSDFKDYEQYF. The gene calls are TRBV24-1 and TRBJ2-7; D is uncertain. The V and J ends lost 1 base and 3 bases respectively, with 6 bases between them. The CDR3 runs 13 residues. Germline CDR1 is KGHDR and CDR2 is SFDVKD.